This T cell receptor beta chain is drawn from a study of lymphopenia after photon versus proton radiotherapy. Notes on the study in general: Authors raise, but do not show, better survival with proton therapy.

The data were produced by immunoSEQ multiplex PCR, yet TCRdb's version contains in-frame clones alone and is incomplete. The sample includes fewer than 65,000 clones, 86% of them seen just once. CDR1 SSHAT and CDR2 FNYEAQ come from the germline V gene (reference sequence). The CDR3 is made up of 13 amino acids. A note on this clone: What it recognizes is unknown. At one of its ends the junction is not consistent with the germline gene, which may arise from a read error.

This TCR came from a man aged 40-55 years with gastric cancer. The rearrangement joins TRBV7-7 to TRBJ2-5, with 7 nucleotides matching TRBD1. The sequencing here drew on peripheral blood, taken from a patient treated with photon-based radiotherapy. This CDR3 reads CASSLDRVETQYF. The CDR3 DNA follows: TGTGCTAGCAGCTTAGACAGGGTAGAGACCCAGTACTTC.